This TCR beta chain was identified in a study of OX40 agonist ivuxolimab in advanced cancers. This table comes from immunoSEQ multiplex PCR, and its TCRdb copy is limited to in-frame clones, with some not included. The table records 77,000 or so clones, 65% to 85% of them present only once. The V gene end was trimmed by 2 bases and the J gene end by 4 bases; junction bases not matched to a gene: 2. There are 14 residues in the CDR3. Per germline, CDR1 ENHRY and CDR2 SYGVKD. Specimen: CD4+ or CD8+ T cells sorted from blood, collected in a trial of the OX40 agonist ivuxolimab. V and J are TRBV10-3 and TRBJ1-1; the match to TRBD1 covers 9 bases. This receptor was taken from an adult with an advanced solid tumor such as melanoma, head and neck, liver or kidney cancer. The CDR3 sequence is CAISEPTGGTEAFF. The CDR3 DNA is TGTGCCATCAGTGAGCCGACAGGGGGCACTGAAGCTTTCTTT.